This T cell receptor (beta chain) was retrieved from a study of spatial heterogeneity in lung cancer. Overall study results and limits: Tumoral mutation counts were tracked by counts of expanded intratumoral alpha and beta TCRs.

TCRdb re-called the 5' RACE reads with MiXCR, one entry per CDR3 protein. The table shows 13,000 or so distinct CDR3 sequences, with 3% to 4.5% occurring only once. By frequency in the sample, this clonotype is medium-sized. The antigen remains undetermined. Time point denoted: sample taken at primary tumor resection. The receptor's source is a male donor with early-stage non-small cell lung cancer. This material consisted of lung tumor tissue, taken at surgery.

The CDR3 DNA follows: TGTGCCAGCAGCGCGAGCCTCAATCAGCCCCAGCATTTT. Its protein product is CASSASLNQPQHF. The rearrangement links TRBV7-8 to TRBJ1-5; no clear D gene. V lost 5 bases, J lost 3 bases, and 8 bases lay in between. Germline V gene lookup returns CDR1 SGHVS and CDR2 FQNEAQ. The CDR3 totals 13 residues.